This TCR beta chain emerged from a study of blood T cell repertoires in COVID-19. In the source study's methods: How many nucleated cells were present was estimated from reference gene primer amplification. The repertoire was sequenced with immunoSEQ multiplex PCR; TCRdb's copy has only in-frame clones and lacks some. The V and J calls and clone size were taken over from that table, and D and trimming were inferred from the DNA. This repertoire shows fewer than 300,000 clones, around 86% found once; its top ten account for around a tenth. V lost 1 base to trimming and J lost 5 bases, with 8 bases between them. The CDR3 has 13 amino acids. The V gene's germline CDR1 is LNHDA and CDR2 SQIVND (reference sequence).

Source material: peripheral blood. The clonotype was recovered from a man aged 50 to 59 with COVID-19, enrolled during active disease. The chain couples TRBV19 to TRBJ1-1; a weak D match, TRBD1 (6 bases). The CDR3 here is CASSIAGVTEAFF. The CDR3 nucleotides read TGTGCCAGTAGTATAGCAGGGGTGACTGAAGCTTTCTTT.